Below are 9 T cell receptor beta chains sequenced from a single sample in a study of cytomegalovirus exposure and HLA in healthy donors. PCR involved 60 Vbeta and 13 Jbeta primers. This table comes from immunoSEQ multiplex PCR, and its TCRdb copy is limited to in-frame clones, with some not included. The repertoire holds about 160,000 clones, with roughly four fifths as singletons. Material: PBMCs. Every receptor here comes from a woman aged 50 to 60 in good health and CMV-seronegative.

The chain carries TRBV7-2 and TRBJ1-3; 9 bases are a match to TRBD1. Unmatched junction bases numbered 10, after V lost 4 bases and J lost 9 bases. This CDR3 comprises 15 residues. The germline V gene has CDR1 SGHTA and CDR2 FQGNSA. In nucleotides, the CDR3 is TGTGCCAGCAGCTCCACGACCCGGGACAGGGCCACCATATATTTT. Protein product: CASSSTTRDRATIYF.

This clone has more than one count but fewer than ten. V usage is TRBV12-5 and J usage is TRBJ2-7, with D maybe TRBD1 (6 bases). Germline V gene sequence: CDR1 LGHNT, CDR2 FRNRAP. This CDR3 is 15 amino acids long. V was clipped by 0 bases and J by 6 bases, with 15 bases between them. The CDR3 sequence: CASGLVVQGRAEQYF. CDR3 nucleotides: TGTGCTAGTGGTTTGGTGGTACAGGGCAGGGCCGAGCAGTACTTC.

The V call is TRBV9, the J call TRBJ2-1; TRBD2 matches at 9 bases. Germline assignment: CDR1 SGDLS and CDR2 YYNGEE. Trimming at V came to 0 bases and at J to 3 bases, leaving 10 bases not matched to a gene. This CDR3 contains 18 residues. CDR3 protein: CASSVGGRGAGGYNEQFF. The CDR3 DNA follows: TGTGCCAGCAGCGTAGGGGGGAGGGGAGCGGGAGGCTACAATGAGCAGTTCTTC. The variable domain in full, completed from reference TRBV9 and TRBJ2-1, reads DSGVTQTPKHLITATGQRVTLRCSPRSGDLSVYWYQQSLDQGLQFLIQYYNGEERAKGNILERFSAQQFPDLHSELNLSSLELGDSALYFCASSVGGRGAGGYNEQFFGPGTRLTVL.

The chain joins TRBV18 to TRBJ2-7, with 9 bases identical to TRBD1. This CDR3 contains 15 residues. Losses at the gene ends were 2 bases for V and 3 bases for J; bases not matched to a gene: 5. Germline CDR1 and CDR2: KGHSH and LQKENI. The CDR3 DNA reads as TGTGCCAGCTCACCAAACCCGGGACAGGGCTACGAGCAGTACTTC. It specifies CASSPNPGQGYEQYF.

Only one count was recorded for this clone. The chain carries TRBV5-4 and TRBJ1-5; D is possibly TRBD1 (5 bases). CDR1 SGHNT and CDR2 YYREEE come from the germline V gene (reference sequence). Trimming took off 0 bases at V and 6 bases at J, with 7 bases between the two ends. There are 13 residues in the CDR3. In nucleotides, the CDR3 is TGTGCCAGCAGCTTGGCCGGGGGTCAGCCCCAGCATTTT. Encoded protein: CASSLAGGQPQHF.

The V call is TRBV7-2, the J call TRBJ2-4; the match to TRBD2 covers 12 bases. J lost 10 bases, V lost 3 bases, and 10 bases had no gene match. The germline gives CDR1 SGHTA, CDR2 FQGNSA. The CDR3 contains 16 residues. CDR3 sequence (DNA): TGTGCCAGCAGCTTCAGCGGGGGACTAGCGGGCGGGATTCAGTACTTC. This gives the protein CASSFSGGLAGGIQYF.

In this sample, this clone turned up a few times. The chain recombines TRBV19 with TRBJ1-1, with TRBD1 matching over 8 bases. The CDR3 extends over 14 amino acids. V shed 6 bases, J shed 5 bases, and the junction held 8 bases outside the gene matches. Germline CDR1 and CDR2: LNHDA and SQIVND (reference sequence). The CDR3 nucleotides are TGTGCCAGTAGCTACAGGACAGGGCGGACTGAAGCTTTCTTT. Protein sequence: CASSYRTGRTEAFF.

This clone was seen a handful of times. The J gene is TRBJ1-4, the V gene TRBV7-9; D gene ambiguous. Germline V lookup: CDR1 SEHNR, CDR2 FQNEAQ (reference sequence). The CDR3 is 15 amino acids. V was clipped by 2 bases and J by 0 bases, with 7 bases between them. CDR3 in amino acids: CASSLQRATNEKLFF. The CDR3 nucleotides are TGTGCCAGCAGCTTACAGCGGGCAACTAATGAAAAACTGTTTTTT. The variable domain in full, with the rest retrieved from reference TRBV7-9 and TRBJ1-4, is DTGVSQNPRHKITKRGQNVTFRCDPISEHNRLYWYRQTLGQGPEFLTYFQNEAQLEKSRLLSDRFSAERPKGSFSTLEIQRTEQGDSAMYLCASSLQRATNEKLFFGSGTQLSVL.

The chain is built from TRBV9 and TRBJ1-1; 7 bases line up with TRBD1. With V trimmed by 0 bases and J by 1 base, 3 bases remained unmatched. The CDR3 consists of 15 residues. Germline values: CDR1 SGDLS, CDR2 YYNGEE. CDR3 nucleotides: TGTGCCAGCAGCGTAGGAGGGGGCGGGAACACTGAAGCTTTCTTT. Protein sequence: CASSVGGGGNTEAFF. The variable domain in full, completed from reference TRBV9 and TRBJ1-1, reads DSGVTQTPKHLITATGQRVTLRCSPRSGDLSVYWYQQSLDQGLQFLIQYYNGEERAKGNILERFSAQQFPDLHSELNLSSLELGDSALYFCASSVGGGGNTEAFFGQGTRLTVV.